Each of the 28 T cell receptor beta chains below was sequenced from the same sample in a study of CD8+CD57+ T cells in acquired aplastic anemia. CD8+CD57+ cell expansion had been shown by flow cytometry in patients chosen for sequencing. The template for TCR beta VDJ and CDR3 sequence profiling was genomic DNA. In TCRdb, the reads were re-called with MiXCR into one record per CDR3 protein. The profile shows some 150,000 distinct CDR3 sequences, 40% to 55% of them singletons. Sequenced sample: sorted CD4+, CD8+, or CD8+CD57+ T cells (not recorded which) from PBMCs. The receptors here all came from a human donor with aplastic anemia.

This clonotype was recorded at least ten times. V is TRBV24-1 and J is TRBJ1-2; D unresolved. In germline, CDR1 is KGHDR, CDR2 SFDVKD. The CDR3 covers 14 residues. V lost 3 bases to trimming and J lost 8 bases, with 15 bases between them. The CDR3 region is CATSDIRERNGYTF. CDR3 nucleotide sequence: TGTGCCACCAGTGATATCCGGGAGAGGAACGGCTACACCTTC.

The CDR3 nucleotides read TGCGCCAGCAGCTTGGAGGGACAGGGGCACTATGGCTACACCTTC. The encoded protein is CASSLEGQGHYGYTF. This sequence joins TRBV5-1 and TRBJ1-2; 10 bases agree with TRBD1. The V segment lost 0 bases and the J segment 3 bases; nucleotides outside the gene matches: 2. The CDR3 totals 15 residues. The V gene's germline CDR1 is SGHRS and CDR2 YFSETQ.

The V gene is TRBV11-1, the J gene TRBJ1-1, with D maybe TRBD1 (6 bases). V gave up 4 bases and J gave up 1 base, with 16 bases separating them. In germline, CDR1 is SGHAT, CDR2 FQDESV (reference sequence). This CDR3 is built from 16 residues. CDR3 in DNA: TGTGCCAGCAGCTCGATGGCGGGGGCAGGGAACACTGAAGCTTTCTTT. Translating gives CASSSMAGAGNTEAFF.

This clonotype came up a few times. A much larger clone differs by one base, so this may be a read error. V and J are TRBV11-2 and TRBJ2-7; a weak D match, TRBD2 (5 bases). Germline-derived CDR1 and CDR2 are SGHAT and FQNNGV. The germline V and J ends were trimmed by 4 bases and 6 bases, with 19 bases remaining between them. This CDR3 contains 15 residues. The CDR3 region is CASSSTTVGVSEQYF. CDR3 coding DNA: TGTGCCAGCAGCTCCACCACAGTGGGAGTGAGCGAGCAGTACTTC.

This clonotype appeared many times. The V and J genes are TRBV4-2 and TRBJ1-5; possibly TRBD1 for D (6 bases). The CDR3 is 18 amino acids. In germline, CDR1 is LGHNA, CDR2 YNFKEQ. Trimming took 1 base from V and 3 from J, leaving 19 bases between them. CDR3 nucleotide sequence: TGTGCCAGCAGCCAAGGGCGGGGGGGCCCACGATCCAATCAGCCCCAGCATTTT. It is translated as CASSQGRGGPRSNQPQHF.

Points on this clonotype: At one end the junction does not follow the germline gene, possibly because of a read error. This chain connects TRBV10-1 to TRBJ1-5; TRBD1 might be the D (5 bases). In germline, CDR1 is WNHNN, CDR2 SYGVQD (reference sequence). The CDR3 is 15 amino acids. The CDR3 reads CASGEGNRGNQPRHF. The CDR3 nucleotides read TGCGCCAGCGGTGAGGGTAATCGGGGCAATCAGCCCCGGCATTTT.

This clonotype was counted a few times. The J gene is TRBJ1-2, the V gene TRBV25-1; maybe TRBD1 (5 bases). Trimming removed 1 base at V and 4 bases at J, with 22 bases between. Germline assignment: CDR1 MGHDK and CDR2 SYGVNS. The CDR3 runs 18 residues. This chain's CDR3 is CASSESVGRESFSYGYTF. The CDR3 DNA reads TGTGCCAGCAGTGAATCGGTGGGCAGGGAATCCTTTAGCTATGGCTACACCTTC.

There are many counts of this clonotype. This clone may be a read error of a much larger clone one base away. The chain has TRBV24-1 and TRBJ1-1; no definite D call. CDR3 size: 13 residues. CDR1 is KGHDR and CDR2 is SFDVKD in the germline V gene. The V and J ends lost 9 bases and 6 bases respectively, with 16 bases between them. CDR3 loop: CATRPWASSEAFF. DNA of the CDR3: TGTGCCACCCGTCCTTGGGCTAGTTCTGAAGCTTTCTTT.

The J gene is TRBJ2-7, the V gene TRBV5-1; 9 positions match TRBD1. CDR1 is SGHRS, CDR2 YFSETQ, per germline. The CDR3 is made up of 13 amino acids. The J segment lost 6 bases and the V segment lost 4 bases, leaving 5 bases of the junction unmatched. In DNA, the CDR3 is TGCGCCAGCAGCATTGGACAGGGGCCCGAGCAGTACTTC. Residues: CASSIGQGPEQYF.

A remark on this clonotype: Germline and junction disagree at one end, which may indicate a read error. The rearrangement uses TRBV12-3 or TRBV12-4 and TRBJ1-3; 7 bases fit TRBD1. The CDR3 totals 16 residues. The CDR3 loop is CASRSCRGSSGDTIYF. The DNA of the CDR3 is TGTGCCAGCAGGTCGTGCAGGGGGTCTTCTGGAGACACCATATACTTT.

A few counts support this clonotype. V usage is TRBV2 and J usage is TRBJ2-7; tentative D call: TRBD2 (5 bases). V was clipped by 6 bases and J by 4 bases, with 19 bases between them. The CDR3 contains 15 residues. Per the germline V gene, CDR1 is SNHLY and CDR2 is FYNNEI. The CDR3 loop is CASSRILEEAYEQYF. The CDR3 bases are TGTGCCAGCAGCCGAATACTTGAGGAGGCTTACGAGCAGTACTTC.

The chain couples TRBV11-2 to TRBJ2-3; possibly TRBD1 for D (6 bases). This CDR3 has 16 residues. CDR1 SGHAT and CDR2 FQNNGV come from the germline V gene. The V end lost 1 base, the J end lost 4 bases, and 15 bases lay between the germline ends. CDR3 DNA sequence: TGTGCCAGCAGCTTAGGTTCCAGGGGTACCGCAGATACGCAGTATTTT. Residues: CASSLGSRGTADTQYF.

The gene calls are TRBV2 and TRBJ1-1; D ambiguous. Germline CDR1 SNHLY, CDR2 FYNNEI. The V and J ends lost 6 bases and 5 bases respectively, with 7 bases between them. The CDR3 sequence is 11 residues long. The CDR3: CASRGKTEAFF. The CDR3 region has the DNA TGTGCCAGCAGGGGTAAAACTGAAGCTTTCTTT.

This clonotype was counted ten times or more. The chain recombines TRBV11-2 with TRBJ2-7; a weak D match, TRBD2 (6 bases). CDR1 is SGHAT, CDR2 FQNNGV, per germline. The CDR3 is made up of 15 amino acids. The ends were cut back, 6 bases at V and 7 bases at J, with 22 bases in the middle. The CDR3 loop is CASSSTGTWTGEQYF. The CDR3 DNA follows: TGTGCCAGCAGTTCAACCGGGACTTGGACGGGGGAGCAGTACTTC. The full variable domain, completed using reference TRBV11-2 and TRBJ2-7, is EAGVAQSPRYKIIEKRQSVAFWCNPISGHATLYWYQQILGQGPKLLIQFQNNGVVDDSQLPKDRFSAERLKGVDSTLKIQPAKLEDSAVYLCASSSTGTWTGEQYFGPGTRLTVT.

This clonotype was recorded at least ten times. V and J are TRBV6-4 and TRBJ1-2, with 10 nucleotides matching TRBD1. The CDR3 runs to 14 residues. Trimming at V came to 6 bases and at J to 4 bases, leaving 5 bases not matched to a gene. Looked up from germline, CDR1 is MRHNA and CDR2 is SNTAGT. The CDR3: CASRPGQGSYGYTF. The CDR3 region has the DNA TGTGCCAGCAGACCGGGACAGGGGTCCTATGGCTACACCTTC.

V gene TRBV19 combines with J gene TRBJ2-2; no firm D call. Germline CDR1 LNHDA, CDR2 SQIVND (reference sequence). The V and J ends lost 10 bases and 7 bases respectively, with 7 bases between them. This CDR3 has 10 amino acids. The chain's CDR3 is CATSSGELFF. Here the CDR3 DNA reads TGTGCCACTTCAAGCGGGGAGCTGTTTTTT.

This clonotype was seen a handful of times. Written as DNA, the CDR3 is TGTGCCAGCAGCTTTGGGGCCAGCCTCTACGAGCAGTACTTC. Protein sequence: CASSFGASLYEQYF. The chain employs TRBV7-2 and TRBJ2-7; TRBD1 is a possible D gene (5 bases). The V gene lost 3 bases and the J gene lost 3 bases, with 12 bases spanning the gap. The CDR3 sequence is 14 residues long. CDR1 SGHTA and CDR2 FQGNSA come from the germline V gene. Complete variable domain (other parts from reference TRBV7-2 and TRBJ2-7): GAGVSQSPSNKVTEKGKDVELRCDPISGHTALYWYRQSLGQGLEFLIYFQGNSAPDKSGLPSDRFSAERTGGSVSTLTIQRTQQEDSAVYLCASSFGASLYEQYFGPGTRLTVT.

This clonotype was found a few times. The chain uses TRBV20-1 and TRBJ2-2, with a weak D call TRBD2 (6 bases). V was cut by 4 bases and J by 3 bases, with 12 bases left in between. The CDR3 runs to 14 residues. The germline CDR1 and CDR2 sequences are DFQATT and SNEGSKA (reference sequence). CDR3 region: CSANGGGDTGELFF. In DNA, the CDR3 is TGCAGTGCTAACGGGGGTGGCGACACCGGGGAGCTGTTTTTT.

Ten or more counts support this clonotype. The chain carries TRBV20-1 and TRBJ2-1; 7 bases agree with TRBD1. The J segment lost 8 bases and the V segment lost 5 bases, leaving 9 bases of the junction unmatched. Germline V gene data show CDR1 as DFQATT and CDR2 as SNEGSKA (reference sequence). There are 13 residues in the CDR3. CDR3 residues: CSAWDSLWDEQFF. The CDR3 DNA is TGCAGTGCTTGGGACAGCCTGTGGGATGAGCAGTTCTTC.

Notes on this clonotype: This could be a read error, since a much larger clone is one nucleotide away. The chain combines TRBV6-1 with TRBJ1-6, with TRBD1 as a possible D gene (5 bases). From germline, CDR1 is MNHNS and CDR2 SASEGT. The CDR3 consists of 14 residues. The CDR3 region is CACRETVWNSPLHF. In DNA form, the CDR3 reads TGTGCCTGCAGAGAGACAGTCTGGAATTCACCCCTCCACTTT.

The chain joins TRBV24-1 to TRBJ2-7, with D possibly matching TRBD1 (5 bases). Germline lookup yields CDR1 KGHDR and CDR2 SFDVKD. The CDR3 contains 16 residues. The V and J ends lost 3 bases and 6 bases respectively, with 20 bases between them. The CDR3 coding sequence is TGTGCCACCAGTGATGTTGATGGGGCGGCTCCATCCGAGCAGTACTTC. Protein: CATSDVDGAAPSEQYF.

Comment on this clonotype: A much larger clone is a single base away; this may be a read error. V usage is TRBV5-1 and J usage is TRBJ1-4, with D tentatively TRBD1 (6 bases). This CDR3 spans 17 amino acids. The germline gives CDR1 SGHRS, CDR2 YFSETQ. The CDR3 DNA sequence: TGCGCCAGCAGCTTGGCAATGCGGGGGGGCACTAATGAAAAACTGTCTTTT. Translation gives CASSLAMRGGTNEKLSF.

The chain is built from TRBV25-1 and TRBJ1-1; 9 nucleotides line up with TRBD1. V was pared by 5 bases and J by 1 base, with 5 bases of the junction left unmatched. The germline V gene has CDR1 MGHDK and CDR2 SYGVNS. The CDR3 spans 15 residues. Here the CDR3 DNA reads TGTGCCAGCAGTCAGCGGGGACAGGGGAACACTGAAGCTTTCTTT. Translating it yields CASSQRGQGNTEAFF.

This chain links TRBV4-2 with TRBJ2-1, with TRBD1 identical over 7 bases. The trim removed 2 bases at V and 0 bases at J, leaving 1 base unmatched. This CDR3 is built from 15 residues. Germline CDR1 and CDR2: LGHNA and YNFKEQ. CDR3 sequence reads: CASSQRQGSYNEQFF. CDR3 bases: TGTGCCAGCAGCCAACGACAGGGCTCCTACAATGAGCAGTTCTTC.

Notes on this clonotype: Just one base apart from a much larger clone, this may be a read error. This chain joins TRBV19 and TRBJ1-2, with a weak D call TRBD1 (5 bases). CDR3 size: 16 residues. The V gene lost 11 bases and the J gene lost 2 bases, with 24 bases spanning the gap. Germline V gene lookup returns CDR1 LNHDA and CDR2 SQIVND (reference sequence). CDR3 loop: CAGGAGRAGGNYGYTF. The DNA of the CDR3 is TGTGCCGGTGGGGCCGGGAGGGCAGGAGGAAACTATGGCTACACCTTC.

Many counts were recorded for this clonotype. The rearrangement links TRBV6-1 to TRBJ2-7; TRBD1 might be the D (5 bases). Germline assignment: CDR1 MNHNS and CDR2 SASEGT. The V end was cut by 10 bases, the J end by 6 bases, with 19 bases between. The CDR3 runs 13 residues. The CDR3 is CATHGASAVEQYF. For the CDR3, the DNA is TGTGCCACCCATGGGGCTTCGGCCGTCGAGCAGTACTTC.

CDR3: CSASRKTGVQETQYF. Here the CDR3 DNA reads TGCAGTGCTAGTAGGAAGACAGGGGTCCAAGAGACCCAGTACTTC. The chain couples TRBV20-1 to TRBJ2-5; TRBD1 agrees at 8 bases. CDR3 length: 15 amino acids. V lost 3 bases to trimming and J lost 1 base; unmatched junction nucleotides: 7. Germline V gives CDR1 DFQATT, CDR2 SNEGSKA (reference sequence).

The chain combines TRBV10-3 with TRBJ1-2; no clear D gene. Germline CDR1 and CDR2: ENHRY and SYGVKD. Trimming stripped 3 bases from V and 4 bases from J, with 9 bases between. This CDR3 is 13 amino acids long. CDR3 loop: CAISDARAYGYTF. DNA for the CDR3: TGTGCCATCAGTGATGCGCGGGCCTATGGCTACACCTTC.